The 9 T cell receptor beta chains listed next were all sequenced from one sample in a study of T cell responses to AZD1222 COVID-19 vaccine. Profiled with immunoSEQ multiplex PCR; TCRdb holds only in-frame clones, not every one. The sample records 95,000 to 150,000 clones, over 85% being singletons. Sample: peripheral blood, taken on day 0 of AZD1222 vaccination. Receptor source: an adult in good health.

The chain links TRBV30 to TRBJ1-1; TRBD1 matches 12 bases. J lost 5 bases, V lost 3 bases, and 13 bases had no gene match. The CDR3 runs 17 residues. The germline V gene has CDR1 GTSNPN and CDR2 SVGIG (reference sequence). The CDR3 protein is CAWRGDRGQFESTEAFF. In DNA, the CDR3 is TGTGCCTGGAGAGGGGACAGGGGGCAGTTCGAGTCGACTGAAGCTTTCTTT. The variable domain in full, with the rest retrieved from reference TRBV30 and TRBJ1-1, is SQTIHQWPATLVQPVGSPLSLECTVEGTSNPNLYWYRQAAGRGLQLLFYSVGIGQISSEVPQNLSASRPQDRQFILSSKKLLLSDSGFYLCAWRGDRGQFESTEAFFGQGTRLTVV.

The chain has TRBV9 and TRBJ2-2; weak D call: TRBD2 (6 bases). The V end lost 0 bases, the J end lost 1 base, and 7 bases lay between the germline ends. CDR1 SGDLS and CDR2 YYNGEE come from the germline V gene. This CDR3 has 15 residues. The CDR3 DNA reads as TGTGCCAGCAGCGTAGCGGGAGAGAACACCGGGGAGCTGTTTTTT. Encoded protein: CASSVAGENTGELFF.

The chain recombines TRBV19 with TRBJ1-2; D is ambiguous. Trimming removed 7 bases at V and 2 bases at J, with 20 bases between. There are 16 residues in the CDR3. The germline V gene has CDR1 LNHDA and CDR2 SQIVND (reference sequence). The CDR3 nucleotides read TGTGCCAGTACCCCCAGGACTGGGCCGGACAACTATGGCTACACCTTC. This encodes CASTPRTGPDNYGYTF.

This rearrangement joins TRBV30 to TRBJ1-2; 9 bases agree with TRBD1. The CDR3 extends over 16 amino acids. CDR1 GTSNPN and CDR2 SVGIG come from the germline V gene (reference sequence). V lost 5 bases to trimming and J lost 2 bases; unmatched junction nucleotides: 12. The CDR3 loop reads CAWYRDRVRANYGYTF. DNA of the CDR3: TGTGCCTGGTACAGGGACAGGGTGAGGGCAAACTATGGCTACACCTTC.

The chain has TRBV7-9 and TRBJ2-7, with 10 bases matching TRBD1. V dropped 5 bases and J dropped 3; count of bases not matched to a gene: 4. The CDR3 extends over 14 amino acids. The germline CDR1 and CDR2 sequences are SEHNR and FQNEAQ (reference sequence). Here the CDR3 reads CASSPGQGNYEQYF. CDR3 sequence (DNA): TGTGCCAGCAGCCCGGGACAGGGGAACTACGAGCAGTACTTC. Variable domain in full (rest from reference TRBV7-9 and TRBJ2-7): DTGVSQNPRHKITKRGQNVTFRCDPISEHNRLYWYRQTLGQGPEFLTYFQNEAQLEKSRLLSDRFSAERPKGSFSTLEIQRTEQGDSAMYLCASSPGQGNYEQYFGPGTRLTVT.

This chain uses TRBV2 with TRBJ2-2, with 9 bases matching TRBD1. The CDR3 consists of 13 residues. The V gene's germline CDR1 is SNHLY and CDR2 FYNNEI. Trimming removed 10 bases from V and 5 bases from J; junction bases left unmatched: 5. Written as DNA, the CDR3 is TGTGCCATCCGGGACAGGGATACCGGGGAGCTGTTTTTT. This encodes CAIRDRDTGELFF.

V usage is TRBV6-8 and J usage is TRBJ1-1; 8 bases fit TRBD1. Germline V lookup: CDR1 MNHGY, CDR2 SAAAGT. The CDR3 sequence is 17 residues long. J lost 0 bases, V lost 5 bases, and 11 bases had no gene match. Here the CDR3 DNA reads TGTGCCAGCAGTCCCCTAGGGGACAGGTTCTTGAACACTGAAGCTTTCTTT. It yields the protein CASSPLGDRFLNTEAFF.

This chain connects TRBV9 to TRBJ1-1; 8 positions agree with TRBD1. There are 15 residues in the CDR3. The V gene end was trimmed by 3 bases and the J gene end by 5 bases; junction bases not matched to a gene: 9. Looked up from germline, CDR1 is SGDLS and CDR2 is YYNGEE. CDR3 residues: CASSARGRGLTEAFF. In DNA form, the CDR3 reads TGTGCCAGCAGCGCCAGGGGGCGCGGGCTTACTGAAGCTTTCTTT.

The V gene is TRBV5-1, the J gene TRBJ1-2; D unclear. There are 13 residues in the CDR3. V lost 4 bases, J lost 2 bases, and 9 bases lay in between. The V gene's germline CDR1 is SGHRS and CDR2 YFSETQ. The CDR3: CASSPETNYGYTF. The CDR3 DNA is TGCGCCAGCAGCCCGGAGACAAACTATGGCTACACCTTC.